Below, 19 T cell receptor beta chains from the same sample are listed, as sequenced in a study of cytomegalovirus exposure and HLA in healthy donors. PCR involved 60 Vbeta and 13 Jbeta primers. The assay was immunoSEQ multiplex PCR, and TCRdb's table has in-frame clones only and misses some. The sample has roughly 97,000 clones; over 8% are singletons. The sequencing sample was made of PBMCs. The receptors were gathered from a man aged 50 to 60 in good health and CMV-seropositive.

This chain connects TRBV9 to TRBJ2-7, with TRBD2 matching over 10 bases. Germline CDR1 and CDR2: SGDLS and YYNGEE. The ends lost 0 bases at V and 5 bases at J; junction bases unmatched: 5. The length of the CDR3 is 15 residues. The CDR3 sequence is CASSVDSGRVNEQYF. For the CDR3, the DNA is TGTGCCAGCAGCGTAGACAGCGGGAGGGTAAACGAGCAGTACTTC.

This clone came up a few times. V is TRBV6-1 and J is TRBJ1-2, with D maybe TRBD1 (5 bases). The CDR3 extends over 13 amino acids. The germline CDR1 and CDR2 sequences are MNHNS and SASEGT. V shed 7 bases and J shed 8 bases, with 17 bases lying between them. This CDR3 is CASTERGVLGYTF. CDR3 sequence (DNA): TGTGCCAGCACCGAACGGGGGGTTTTGGGCTACACCTTC.

The rearrangement links TRBV29-1 to TRBJ2-5, with a weak D call TRBD2 (7 bases). Germline V gene sequence: CDR1 SQVTM, CDR2 ANQGSEA. This CDR3 contains 16 residues. V lost 6 bases, J lost 9 bases, and 29 bases lay in between. The CDR3 DNA sequence: TGCAGCGTCCGCGCGGGGGCCCGGGACCTGGGGATGGCCCAGTACTTC. The encoded protein is CSVRAGARDLGMAQYF.

This clone was seen a few times. CDR3 bases: TGTGCCAGCAGCTTGGGGGTCGGGAGCACAGATACGCAGTATTTT. It translates to CASSLGVGSTDTQYF. The gene calls are TRBV5-5 and TRBJ2-3; no clear D. V was pared by 0 bases and J by 0 bases, with 8 bases between. The germline CDR1 and CDR2 sequences are SGHKS and YYEKEE (reference sequence). The CDR3 is 15 residues long.

The chain links TRBV5-1 to TRBJ2-3; TRBD2 aligns across 9 bases. The CDR3 spans 15 residues. Trimming took 5 bases from V and 1 from J; bases not matched to a gene: 5. The germline CDR1 and CDR2 sequences are SGHRS and YFSETQ. The CDR3 DNA reads TGCGCCAGCAGGCTAGCGGGAAGTGGCACAGATACGCAGTATTTT. Amino acid sequence: CASRLAGSGTDTQYF.

This clone came up a few times. The chain recombines TRBV10-3 with TRBJ1-1; a weak D match, TRBD1 (5 bases). The CDR3 is 14 residues long. Between the trimmed V and J ends, which lost 11 bases and 4 bases, there was a span of 20 bases. From germline, CDR1 is ENHRY and CDR2 SYGVKD. The CDR3 nucleotides are TGTGCCGCCATAGGTGGGGGGACCCCCACTGAAGCTTTCTTT. Protein sequence: CAAIGGGTPTEAFF.

This clone occurred a few times. V gene TRBV27 combines with J gene TRBJ2-2; tentatively, D is TRBD2 (6 bases). In germline, CDR1 is MNHEY, CDR2 SMNVEV (reference sequence). CDR3 length equals 16 residues. Trimming shortened V by 5 bases and J by 0 bases, and 13 bases separated the two germline ends. CDR3 nucleotide sequence: TGTGCCAGCAGTCCCCGCCGGGGGACGAACACCGGGGAGCTGTTTTTT. The encoded protein is CASSPRRGTNTGELFF.

In its sample, this clone was seen a few times. V and J are TRBV9 and TRBJ2-7, with TRBD2 identical over 9 bases. V trimming: 1 base; J trimming: 4 bases; junction bases outside the gene matches: 6. This CDR3 comprises 15 residues. Germline loops: CDR1 SGDLS, CDR2 YYNGEE. CDR3 nucleotides: TGTGCCAGCAGCGTACTAGCGGGAAATACGTACGAGCAGTACTTC. Residues: CASSVLAGNTYEQYF.

This clone showed up just a few times. The CDR3 loop reads CASSHGQAEAFF. In DNA form, the CDR3 reads TGCGCCAGCAGCCACGGACAGGCCGAAGCTTTCTTT. The chain uses TRBV4-1 and TRBJ1-1, with 7 positions matching TRBD1. The CDR3 runs to 12 residues. Germline loops: CDR1 MGHRA, CDR2 YSYEKL. Unmatched junction bases numbered 3, after V lost 3 bases and J lost 8 bases.

The V gene is TRBV6-5, the J gene TRBJ1-1; 7 positions agree with TRBD1. V shed 3 bases and J 5 bases; nucleotides not matched to a gene: 6. This CDR3 is built from 14 residues. Germline assignment: CDR1 MNHEY and CDR2 SVGAGI. The CDR3: CASSYTGVETEAFF. Here the CDR3 DNA reads TGTGCCAGCAGTTATACAGGGGTCGAGACTGAAGCTTTCTTT.

The chain carries TRBV9 and TRBJ1-6; D unresolved. Trimming took 0 bases from V and 3 from J, leaving 13 bases between them. CDR1 is SGDLS, CDR2 YYNGEE, per germline. This CDR3 region has 17 residues. CDR3: CASSVEEEPIYNSPLHF. The CDR3 coding sequence is TGTGCCAGCAGCGTAGAAGAGGAGCCAATCTATAATTCACCCCTCCACTTT.

This sequence joins TRBV7-2 and TRBJ2-7, with 10 positions matching TRBD2. Trimming removed 5 bases from V and 4 bases from J; junction bases left unmatched: 5. Germline V gene data show CDR1 as SGHTA and CDR2 as FQGNSA. The CDR3 sequence is 14 residues long. Here the CDR3 reads CASSPGLALYEQYF. CDR3 DNA sequence: TGTGCCAGCAGCCCGGGACTAGCGTTGTACGAGCAGTACTTC.

The rearrangement uses TRBV25-1 and TRBJ2-5, with 9 bases matching TRBD2. Germline CDR1 reads MGHDK; CDR2 reads SYGVNS. This CDR3 is built from 16 residues. J gave up 5 bases and V 1 base, and 8 bases lay outside the gene matches. The chain's CDR3 is CASSELSAGGGETQYF. The CDR3, as DNA: TGTGCCAGCAGTGAATTATCGGCGGGAGGGGGGGAGACCCAGTACTTC.

This clone was seen more than once but under ten times. The chain joins TRBV5-6 to TRBJ2-2, with a possible D match to TRBD1 (6 bases). CDR3 length equals 15 residues. With 0 bases removed from V and 7 bases from J, the gap between germline ends came to 13 bases. CDR1 is SGHDT, CDR2 YYEEEE, per germline. Here the CDR3 reads CASSLDRVLLGELFF. The DNA for the CDR3 is TGTGCCAGCAGCTTGGACAGGGTACTTCTCGGGGAGCTGTTTTTT.

The sample holds one count of this clone. The V gene is TRBV2, the J gene TRBJ1-1, with D maybe TRBD1 (5 bases). Looked up from germline, CDR1 is SNHLY and CDR2 is FYNNEI. This CDR3 has 15 amino acids. V was pared by 6 bases and J by 3 bases, with 17 bases between. The CDR3: CASRARGLHDTEAFF. CDR3 bases: TGTGCCAGCAGGGCTAGGGGACTGCACGACACTGAAGCTTTCTTT.

The CDR3 reads CASSLGQGEQPQHF. CDR3 nucleotides: TGCGCCAGCAGCTTGGGACAGGGTGAACAGCCCCAGCATTTT. The gene calls are TRBV5-1 and TRBJ1-5; 7 bases fit TRBD1. The CDR3 loop spans 14 amino acids. The V and J ends lost 0 bases and 7 bases, in that order; junction bases with no gene match: 4. Per germline, CDR1 SGHRS and CDR2 YFSETQ. The full variable domain, in which reference TRBV5-1 and TRBJ1-5 provide the parts outside the CDR3, is KAGVTQTPRYLIKTRGQQVTLSCSPISGHRSVSWYQQTPGQGLQFLFEYFSETQRNKGNFPGRFSGRQFSNSRSEMNVSTLELGDSALYLCASSLGQGEQPQHFGDGTRLSIL.

The V and J genes are TRBV18 and TRBJ2-1; D may be TRBD1 (5 bases). The length of the CDR3 is 20 residues. Germline V gene lookup returns CDR1 KGHSH and CDR2 LQKENI. V dropped 2 bases and J dropped 0 bases, with 23 bases sitting between them. The CDR3 protein is CASSPDRTRYQDVSYNEQFF. The CDR3 DNA reads TGTGCCAGCTCACCAGACCGGACACGCTATCAAGATGTCTCCTACAATGAGCAGTTCTTC.

This clone has more than one count but fewer than ten. The genes are TRBV10-3 and TRBJ2-7; 8 nucleotides line up with TRBD2. The CDR3 has 14 amino acids. CDR1 and CDR2 from the germline V gene are ENHRY and SYGVKD. V lost 5 bases, J lost 6 bases, and 9 bases stayed unmatched. DNA for the CDR3: TGTGCCATCAGTCGGAGCGGGAGTTCCCCCGAGCAGTACTTC. Amino acids: CAISRSGSSPEQYF.

This rearrangement joins TRBV7-2 to TRBJ2-1; 7 bases line up with TRBD2. This CDR3 region has 15 residues. CDR1 SGHTA and CDR2 FQGNSA come from the germline V gene. V lost 1 base and J lost 3; bases outside the gene matches: 3. The CDR3, as DNA: TGTGCCAGCAGCTTAGTGGGACTACTCTACAATGAGCAGTTCTTC. This codes for CASSLVGLLYNEQFF.